One and the same sample provided the 14 T cell receptor beta chains below, sequenced in a study of T-cell reconstitution after alpha-beta-depleted transplantation in children. Construction of the TCRbeta library involved unique molecular identifiers. TCRdb re-analysed the PCR reads in MiXCR, keeping a single row per CDR3 protein. Found here are 490,000 or so distinct CDR3 sequences, 8% to 11% of them singletons; the top ten hold around 2%. This sample comprised PBMCs, obtained before TCRalphabeta/CD19-depleted stem cell transplant. All receptors derive from a child aged 2 to 15 with inherited bone marrow failure, due to receive a stem cell transplant.

V and J are TRBV20-1 and TRBJ2-7; TRBD1 might be the D (6 bases). CDR3 length: 15 amino acids. Between the trimmed V and J ends, which lost 3 bases and 2 bases, there was a span of 17 bases. CDR1 DFQATT and CDR2 SNEGSKA come from the germline V gene (reference sequence). The CDR3 DNA reads as TGCAGTGCTAGCCTAAGGGACACACTCCCCTACGAGCAGTACTTC. This codes for CSASLRDTLPYEQYF.

This clonotype was seen many times. The CDR3 nucleotides read TGCGCCAGCAGCTTGACTAGAGATACGCAGTATTTT. Its translation: CASSLTRDTQYF. The rearrangement uses TRBV5-1 and TRBJ2-3, with TRBD2 as a possible D gene (5 bases). CDR1 is SGHRS, CDR2 YFSETQ, per germline. The germline V and J ends were trimmed by 1 base and 5 bases, with 5 bases remaining between them. CDR3 size: 12 residues.

This chain connects TRBV13 to TRBJ2-2, with D perhaps given as TRBD1 or TRBD2 (5 bases each). CDR1 and CDR2 from the germline V gene are PRHDT and FYEKMQ (reference sequence). This CDR3 is built from 15 residues. V lost 5 bases and J lost 0, with 10 bases in between. CDR3 in DNA: TGTGCCAGCAGCCCTCAGGGACCGAACACCGGGGAGCTGTTTTTT. Protein: CASSPQGPNTGELFF.

There are many counts of this clonotype. The chain joins TRBV12-3 or TRBV12-4 to TRBJ1-1; D is unclear. V was cut by 5 bases and J by 8 bases, with 15 bases left in between. CDR3 length: 13 residues. CDR3 DNA sequence: TGTGCCAGCAGTCTGGAGGCACAAGCGGAAGCTTTCTTT. Its translation is CASSLEAQAEAFF.

The CDR3 reads CASSQDFFEAIYNEQFF. The CDR3 nucleotides read TGTGCCAGCAGCCAAGATTTTTTCGAGGCGATCTACAATGAGCAGTTCTTC. The chain joins TRBV3-1 to TRBJ2-1; D uncertain. Trimming removed 0 bases at V and 3 bases at J, with 15 bases between. Germline-derived CDR1 and CDR2 are LGHDT and YNNKEL (reference sequence). The CDR3 consists of 17 residues.

J is TRBJ2-6 and V is TRBV7-2, with a possible D match to TRBD1 (5 bases). Germline V gives CDR1 SGHTA, CDR2 FQGNSA. The CDR3 contains 15 residues. V was trimmed by 4 bases and J by 6 bases, leaving 13 bases between them. The CDR3 here is CASSWTLRVANVLTF. The DNA of the CDR3 is TGTGCCAGCAGCTGGACACTCAGGGTGGCCAACGTCCTGACTTTC. Using reference TRBV7-2 and TRBJ2-6 for the parts outside the CDR3, the full variable domain is GAGVSQSPSNKVTEKGKDVELRCDPISGHTALYWYRQSLGQGLEFLIYFQGNSAPDKSGLPSDRFSAERTGGSVSTLTIQRTQQEDSAVYLCASSWTLRVANVLTFGAGSRLTVL.

The CDR3 DNA sequence: TGCAGTGATGGGGTGGGCAATCAGCCCCAGCATTTT. Amino acid sequence: CSDGVGNQPQHF. This rearrangement joins TRBV20-1 to TRBJ1-5; no reliable D call. The germline gives CDR1 DFQATT, CDR2 SNEGSKA (reference sequence). CDR3 length: 12 amino acids. V lost 7 bases and J lost 2, with 9 bases in between.

This clonotype was counted at least ten times. The V and J genes are TRBV7-9 and TRBJ2-3; 11 nucleotides match TRBD2. The germline V gene has CDR1 SEHNR and CDR2 FQNEAQ (reference sequence). The CDR3 spans 17 residues. The V segment lost 5 bases and the J segment 1 base; nucleotides outside the gene matches: 8. The DNA for the CDR3 is TGTGCCAGCAGCCCATTACTAGCGGGAGTTGGCACAGATACGCAGTATTTT. This encodes CASSPLLAGVGTDTQYF.

This clonotype came up many times. The chain employs TRBV29-1 and TRBJ2-2; 10 nucleotides line up with TRBD2. Germline CDR1 is SQVTM and CDR2 is ANQGSEA. The CDR3 covers 17 residues. Trimming cost V 2 bases and J 1 base; bases outside gene matches: 7. The CDR3 loop reads CSVELLAGRGNTGELFF. The CDR3 nucleotides are TGCAGCGTTGAACTACTAGCGGGAAGGGGGAACACCGGGGAGCTGTTTTTT.

This clonotype was seen at least ten times. The rearrangement uses TRBV12-3 or TRBV12-4 and TRBJ1-5; the D gene is possibly TRBD1 (5 bases). This CDR3 spans 15 amino acids. Deletions cut 3 bases from V and 5 bases from J, with 14 bases between. CDR3: CASSLGQIHYQPQHF. The CDR3 DNA reads TGTGCCAGCAGTTTGGGGCAGATACACTATCAGCCCCAGCATTTT.

Ten or more counts support this clonotype. The rearrangement uses TRBV4-3 and TRBJ2-5; D is ambiguous. The V and J ends lost 1 base and 0 bases respectively, with 12 bases between them. CDR3 length: 16 amino acids. CDR1 is LGHNA and CDR2 is YSLEER in the germline V gene. CDR3 sequence: CASSQGPSGNQETQYF. DNA for the CDR3: TGCGCCAGCAGCCAAGGGCCTTCAGGAAACCAAGAGACCCAGTACTTC.

This clonotype was observed a few times. The rearrangement joins TRBV20-1 to TRBJ1-6; TRBD1 agrees at 7 bases. With V trimmed by 4 bases and J by 4 bases, 7 bases remained unmatched. The CDR3 contains 15 residues. Germline V gene data show CDR1 as DFQATT and CDR2 as SNEGSKA (reference sequence). CDR3 residues: CSATLDRDYNSPLHF. CDR3 bases: TGCAGTGCTACCTTAGACAGGGATTATAATTCACCCCTCCACTTT.

The chain links TRBV14 to TRBJ2-5; D possibly matches TRBD1 or TRBD2 (5 bases each). CDR1 SGHDN and CDR2 FVKESK come from the germline V gene. The CDR3 runs 13 residues. Between the trimmed V and J ends, which lost 1 base and 7 bases, there was a span of 10 bases. The CDR3 bases are TGTGCCAGCAGCCAAGGGGGGTTCGGGACCCAGTACTTC. This codes for CASSQGGFGTQYF.

This clonotype showed up many times. V is TRBV2 and J is TRBJ1-2, with D perhaps matching TRBD1 (5 bases). CDR1 and CDR2 from the germline V gene are SNHLY and FYNNEI. Trimming pared 6 bases from V and 6 bases from J, leaving 17 bases between. The CDR3 covers 14 residues. In DNA, the CDR3 is TGTGCCAGCAGGGGAATTCAGGGTCACGATGGCTACACCTTC. It yields the protein CASRGIQGHDGYTF.